The rows below give T cell receptor beta chains drawn from one sample of a study of blood T cell repertoires in COVID-19. TCRdb keeps only in-frame clones here, not all; method: immunoSEQ multiplex PCR. The sample has 250,000 to 300,000 clones; around four fifths are singletons. Specimen: peripheral blood. These receptors originate from a man aged 60 to 69 who had recovered from COVID-19. Both conserved end residues are part of each CDR3. D genes are given only for firm matches. The listing skips clone size in some rows; elsewhere it reads once, few, many or a size class.

TRBV7-9	few	NA	TRBJ2-6	TGTGCCAGCAGCGCCAGGGGTTCTGGGGCCAACGTCCTGACTTTC	CASSARGSGANVLTF
TRBV7-9	NA	TRBD2	TRBJ2-1	TGTGCCAGCAGCTTTCCAGCGGGGCCGGGGTCACATGAGCAGTTCTTC	CASSFPAGPGSHEQFF
TRBV7-2	NA	TRBD1	TRBJ2-2	TGTGCCAGCAGCTTATCGTGGGACAGGGGAGACGGGGAGCTGTTTTTT	CASSLSWDRGDGELFF
TRBV7-6	NA	TRBD1	TRBJ1-1	TGTGCCAGCAGCTTAACCGGACAGGGGAACACTGAAGCTTTCTTT	CASSLTGQGNTEAFF
TRBV21-1	NA	NA	TRBJ2-3	TGTGCCAGCAGCAAGCAACATTCGACAGGGGATGTTAAATCCGATACGCAGTATTTT	CASSKQHSTGDVKSDTQYF
TRBV4-1	NA	TRBD1	TRBJ2-5	TGCGCCAGCAGCCATACCCTACTCGGGACAGGCAAAGAGACCCAGTACTTC	CASSHTLLGTGKETQYF
TRBV5-1	NA	NA	TRBJ2-7	TGCGCCAGCAGCCTGGACCTAGCATACGAGCAGTACTTC	CASSLDLAYEQYF
TRBV6-5	NA	NA	TRBJ1-3	TGTGCCAGCAGTTCGGTCTCTGGAAACACCATATATTTT	CASSSVSGNTIYF
TRBV30	NA	NA	TRBJ1-2	TGTGCCTGGACCCGGGACATCTATGGCTACACCTTC	CAWTRDIYGYTF
TRBV15	NA	NA	TRBJ1-4	TGTGCCACAACACGACAAACTAATGAAAAACTGTTTTTT	CATTRQTNEKLFF
TRBV4-2	NA	TRBD1	TRBJ2-2	TGTGCCAGCAGCCAAGGGGGAGCAGGGGGCAAAAACGGGGAGCTGTTTTTT	CASSQGGAGGKNGELFF
TRBV12-5	NA	NA	TRBJ2-6	TGTGCTAGTGGTTTGGTACAACGCGGTGGGGCCAACGTCCTGACTTTC	CASGLVQRGGANVLTF
TRBV11-2	few	NA	TRBJ2-1	TGTGCCAGCAGCTTCGTTTTGCGGCCATACAATGAGCAGTTCTTC	CASSFVLRPYNEQFF
TRBV9	NA	NA	TRBJ1-5	TGTGCCAGCAGCGAAGACAGAGTCGGGCCCCAGCATTTT	CASSEDRVGPQHF
TRBV28	NA	NA	TRBJ2-7	TGTGCCAGCAGTTTACCGTCCAGGGGAGGGGAGCAGTACTTC	CASSLPSRGGEQYF
TRBV10-3	NA	NA	TRBJ2-7	TGTGCCATCAGTGAGCCCGGCAGGGGGAGGTACGAGCAGTACTTC	CAISEPGRGRYEQYF
TRBV5-6	NA	TRBD2	TRBJ2-2	TGTGCCAGCAGCCGAGGACTAGCGGGAGGGCCGCACGGGGAGCTGTTTTTT	CASSRGLAGGPHGELFF
TRBV5-1	NA	NA	TRBJ2-2	TGCGCCAGCAGTGGAGAGGGTGGCCAGTGGGAGCTGTTTTTT	CASSGEGGQWELFF
TRBV28	once	NA	TRBJ1-3	TGTGCCAGCAGTTTACGTCGAAACACCATATATTTT	CASSLRRNTIYF
TRBV5-1	NA	TRBD1	TRBJ1-4	TGCGCCAGCAGCGTTAGGACAGGCCGGTCTAATGAAAAACTGTTTTTT	CASSVRTGRSNEKLFF
TRBV5-1	NA	NA	TRBJ2-5	TGCGCCAGCAGCCAGGACATCCAAGAGACCCAGTACTTC	CASSQDIQETQYF
TRBV11-2	NA	NA	TRBJ1-2	TGTGCCAGCAGCCTCGGGCGGGGGGCCTACGGCTACACCTTC	CASSLGRGAYGYTF
TRBV29-1	NA	NA	TRBJ2-3	TGCAGCGTTTCTCTCATCGGTGCAGATACGCAGTATTTT	CSVSLIGADTQYF
TRBV19	NA	TRBD1	TRBJ2-2	TGTGCCAGTACCGGGACAGGGGGCACCGGGGAGCTGTTTTTT	CASTGTGGTGELFF
TRBV7-8	NA	TRBD2	TRBJ2-7	TGTGCCAGCAGACCAGCAACTGGACTAGCCTCCTCGAAGGAGCAGTACTTC	CASRPATGLASSKEQYF
TRBV2	NA	TRBD1	TRBJ1-4	TGTGCCAGCAGGGAGGGGGCCGTGGGAAAACTGTTTTTT	CASREGAVGKLFF
TRBV28	NA	NA	TRBJ2-2	TGTGCCAGCAGACCCACAGGGTGGAACACCGGGGAGCTGTTTTTT	CASRPTGWNTGELFF
TRBV7-8	NA	NA	TRBJ2-5	TGTGCCAGCAGCTTAGCGCAGTCTGCGGGGGCAGAAGAGACCCAGTACTTC	CASSLAQSAGAEETQYF
TRBV2	NA	TRBD2	TRBJ2-1	TGTGCCAGCAGTGAAATTGGCGGGAGCTACAATGAGCAGTTCTTC	CASSEIGGSYNEQFF
TRBV19	NA	NA	TRBJ2-3	TGTGCCAGCGTCCCCCGGGGGACAGATACGCAGTATTTT	CASVPRGTDTQYF
TRBV6-4	NA	TRBD2	TRBJ2-1	TGTGCCAGCAGTGAGCCACTAGCGGGAGAGACCAATGAGCAGTTCTTC	CASSEPLAGETNEQFF
TRBV10-3	NA	NA	TRBJ2-2	TGTGCCATCAGTGACGATTCGGGTTGGCGGGAAAACACCGGGGAGCTGTTTTTT	CAISDDSGWRENTGELFF
TRBV30	NA	NA	TRBJ1-2	TGTGCCTGGAGTGTAAACGGGGAGGGCTACACCTTC	CAWSVNGEGYTF
TRBV5-1	few	NA	TRBJ1-6	TGCGCCAGCAGCTTGCTCGGGGGACGGGATAATTCACCCCTCCACTTT	CASSLLGGRDNSPLHF
TRBV7-2	NA	NA	TRBJ2-5	TGTGCCAGCAGCAAACAGGCACAAGAGACCCAGTACTTC	CASSKQAQETQYF
TRBV5-4	NA	NA	TRBJ2-7	TGTGCCAGCAGCTCCGGGACGGGACAATTGAGGGAGCAGTACTTC	CASSSGTGQLREQYF
TRBV15	NA	TRBD1	TRBJ1-6	TGTGCCACCGCCAAGGACAGGGGTTCACCCCTCCACTTT	CATAKDRGSPLHF
TRBV7-9	NA	NA	TRBJ2-5	TGTGCCAGCACCTCGGGACTCCCGGGGGTTGAGACCCAGTACTTC	CASTSGLPGVETQYF
TRBV3-1/TRBV3-2	NA	NA	TRBJ2-7	TGTGCCAGCAGCCAGCTGGGGCAGGGGGGATACGAGCAGTACTTC	CASSQLGQGGYEQYF
TRBV6-5	NA	NA	TRBJ1-5	TGTGCCAGCAGTCGCGACGGGGGAAGCGCTCAGCCCCAGCATTTT	CASSRDGGSAQPQHF
TRBV15	NA	NA	TRBJ2-1	TGTGCCACCAGCAGAGATAGGGGGACCGCCGCTGAGCAGTTCTTC	CATSRDRGTAAEQFF
TRBV29-1	NA	NA	TRBJ1-1	TGCAGCGCCGTCGGCGGAAACACTGAAGCTTTCTTT	CSAVGGNTEAFF
TRBV9	NA	TRBD1	TRBJ1-2	TGTGCCAGCAGTGCCGGGACAGGGACACCCTATGGCTACACCTTC	CASSAGTGTPYGYTF
TRBV2	NA	TRBD1	TRBJ1-6	TGTGCCAGCGCCAGGGACAGGGGAAAAACGTCTTCACCCCTCCACTTT	CASARDRGKTSSPLHF
TRBV28	NA	NA	TRBJ1-5	TGTGCCAGCAGCACCGCCGGTCAGCCCCAGCATTTT	CASSTAGQPQHF
TRBV19	NA	NA	TRBJ2-5	TGTGCCAGTAGTCCTGACAGGATCCAAGAGACCCAGTACTTC	CASSPDRIQETQYF
TRBV19	NA	NA	TRBJ2-4	TGTGCCAGTAGACAGACAGGTGCAATCCTAGCCAAAAACATTCAGTACTTC	CASRQTGAILAKNIQYF
TRBV30	NA	TRBD2	TRBJ2-7	TGTGCCTGGAGTCCAGGGACTAGCCCTAGCCACGAGCAGTACTTC	CAWSPGTSPSHEQYF
TRBV11-2	many	TRBD1	TRBJ1-6	TGTGCCAGCAGCCGGACAGGGGGGACCCATTCACCCCTCCACTTT	CASSRTGGTHSPLHF
TRBV2	few	NA	TRBJ1-4	TGTGCCAGCAGTGAAGGGGAGGCCGGTGAAAAACTGTTTTTT	CASSEGEAGEKLFF
TRBV2	NA	NA	TRBJ1-2	TGTGCCAGCAGTGAACGCCAACTGAGCTACACCTTC	CASSERQLSYTF
TRBV7-9	NA	NA	TRBJ2-2	TGTGCCAGCAGCCAGGACACCTTAGGGAACACCGGGGAGCTGTTTTTT	CASSQDTLGNTGELFF
TRBV29-1	few	NA	TRBJ1-1	TGCAGCGTTTTCGCGGAGAGGGTGAACACTGAAGCTTTCTTT	CSVFAERVNTEAFF
TRBV2	NA	TRBD1	TRBJ1-6	TGTGCCAGCATCCGGGACAGGGCTTCACCCCTCCACTTT	CASIRDRASPLHF
TRBV14	NA	TRBD1	TRBJ2-5	TGTGCCAGCAGCCAGGCGACAGGGGGCCTGGAGACCCAGTACTTC	CASSQATGGLETQYF